This T cell receptor beta chain is drawn from a study of blood T cell repertoires in COVID-19. Study at large: Samples taken during acute and convalescent COVID-19 were collected in the United States, Italy and Spain.

Original analysis: It was from reference gene primer amplification that nucleated cell counts were estimated. This table comes from immunoSEQ multiplex PCR, and its TCRdb copy is limited to in-frame clones, with some not included. V, J and clone size were drawn from that table, and D and trimming were deduced from the DNA. The sample holds fewer than 150,000 clones, around 79% seen once. The CDR3 has 15 residues. From germline, CDR1 is LNHDA and CDR2 SQIVND (reference sequence). Trimming removed 5 bases from V and 4 bases from J, with 15 bases in between. The gene calls are TRBV19 and TRBJ2-1; a possible D gene is TRBD1 (6 bases). Sequences were obtained from peripheral blood. The origin of this receptor is a man older than 75 with acute or convalescent COVID-19. In DNA form, the CDR3 reads TGTGCCAGTAGTGAGAAGCCAGGGGTTTACAATGAGCAGTTCTTC. Translated: CASSEKPGVYNEQFF.